A single sample gave rise to the 11 T cell receptor beta chains below, sequenced in a study of blood T cell repertoires in COVID-19. Some clones are missing from TCRdb's copy, which holds only in-frame ones; the method was immunoSEQ multiplex PCR. The table includes about 55,000 clones, over 75% detected once. Sequenced material: peripheral blood. The receptors were sampled from a human donor in a cohort sampled during active COVID-19.

The CDR3 region has the DNA TGTGCCAGCAGCTTAGCGCCCTGGACAGGGAACACCGGGGAGCTGTTTTTT. It codes for CASSLAPWTGNTGELFF. The gene calls are TRBV7-2 and TRBJ2-2; 7 bases line up with TRBD1. CDR1 and CDR2 (germline): SGHTA, FQGNSA. J gave up 1 base and V 0 bases, and 5 bases lay outside the gene matches. The CDR3 is 17 residues long. Using reference TRBV7-2 and TRBJ2-2 for the parts outside the CDR3, the full variable domain is GAGVSQSPSNKVTEKGKDVELRCDPISGHTALYWYRQSLGQGLEFLIYFQGNSAPDKSGLPSDRFSAERTGGSVSTLTIQRTQQEDSAVYLCASSLAPWTGNTGELFFGEGSRLTVL.

The chain has TRBV6-5 and TRBJ2-7; D perhaps matches TRBD2 (6 bases). Trimming took off 3 bases at V and 4 bases at J, with 10 bases between the two ends. The CDR3 has 13 amino acids. CDR1 and CDR2 (germline): MNHEY, SVGAGI. This CDR3 reads CASSYGGRYEQYF. CDR3 DNA sequence: TGTGCCAGCAGTTATGGGGGGAGATACGAGCAGTACTTC.

The chain has TRBV5-4 and TRBJ2-6; D not resolved. Between the trimmed V and J ends, which lost 4 bases and 0 bases, there was a span of 8 bases. The germline CDR1 and CDR2 sequences are SGHNT and YYREEE (reference sequence). The CDR3 totals 15 residues. The CDR3 protein is CASSATGSGANVLTF. In nucleotides, the CDR3 is TGTGCCAGCAGCGCAACGGGCTCTGGGGCCAACGTCCTGACTTTC.

As DNA, the CDR3 is TGTGCCAGCAGCCTCAGCGGGAGAAACAACAATGAGCAGTTCTTC. Translation: CASSLSGRNNNEQFF. The chain is built from TRBV7-8 and TRBJ2-1, with TRBD2 matching 8 bases. Germline CDR1 reads SGHVS; CDR2 reads FQNEAQ. V dropped 5 bases and J dropped 5; count of bases not matched to a gene: 8. The CDR3 covers 15 residues. Together with reference TRBV7-8 and TRBJ2-1, the CDR3 gives the full variable domain: GAGVSQSPRYKVAKRGQDVALRCDPISGHVSLFWYQQALGQGPEFLTYFQNEAQLDKSGLPSDRFFAERPEGSVSTLKIQRTQQEDSAVYLCASSLSGRNNNEQFFGPGTRLTVL.

The chain is built from TRBV7-3 and TRBJ2-7, with D possibly TRBD1 on 7 matching bases. From germline, CDR1 is SGHTA and CDR2 FQGTGA. The V end was cut by 4 bases, the J end by 2 bases, with 12 bases between. There are 14 residues in the CDR3. In DNA form, the CDR3 reads TGTGCCAGCAGCTCAGGAGGGGGCCCCTACGAGCAGTACTTC. This translates into CASSSGGGPYEQYF.

The V gene is TRBV24-1, the J gene TRBJ2-7; 11 nucleotides agree with TRBD2. Per the germline V gene, CDR1 is KGHDR and CDR2 is SFDVKD. The CDR3 sequence is 18 residues long. V gave up 5 bases and J gave up 0 bases; unmatched junction bases: 11. CDR3 nucleotide sequence: TGTGCCACCAGTGCCTCCAGTGGACTAGCGGGCAGCTCCTACGAGCAGTACTTC. This codes for CATSASSGLAGSSYEQYF.

This rearrangement joins TRBV5-1 to TRBJ2-3; 7 positions agree with TRBD2. Germline V lookup: CDR1 SGHRS, CDR2 YFSETQ. The CDR3 extends over 16 amino acids. J gave up 4 bases and V 2 bases, and 10 bases lay outside the gene matches. DNA for the CDR3: TGCGCCAGCAGCTTTGCCGGGACTATCGGTCCAGATACGCAGTATTTT. Translation: CASSFAGTIGPDTQYF.

The chain employs TRBV19 and TRBJ2-3; 10 bases agree with TRBD1. The CDR3 loop spans 13 amino acids. The V gene's germline CDR1 is LNHDA and CDR2 SQIVND (reference sequence). With V trimmed by 10 bases and J by 5 bases, 6 bases remained unmatched. In DNA form, the CDR3 reads TGTGCCACCCAAGACAGGGGGCGAGATACGCAGTATTTT. Translation: CATQDRGRDTQYF.

The V and J genes are TRBV11-3 and TRBJ2-1; 7 bases align to TRBD2. CDR1 and CDR2 from the germline V gene are SGHNT and YENEEA. The V gene end was trimmed by 5 bases and the J gene end by 5 bases; junction bases not matched to a gene: 12. The CDR3 has 16 residues. The CDR3 protein is CASSRYLGGGDNEQFF. CDR3 nucleotides: TGTGCCAGCAGCAGATACCTAGGCGGGGGAGACAATGAGCAGTTCTTC.

The CDR3 DNA reads as TGCAGTGCTAGTGAAAGCGGGAGTTCGTTGTTCTTC. Translated: CSASESGSSLFF. This chain links TRBV20-1 with TRBJ2-1; 8 bases map to TRBD2. The V gene end was trimmed by 3 bases and the J gene end by 15 bases; junction bases not matched to a gene: 10. This CDR3 region has 12 residues. The germline CDR1 and CDR2 sequences are DFQATT and SNEGSKA (reference sequence).

This clone was counted between two and nine times. Additional DNA sequences in this sample encode the identical CDR3. J is TRBJ1-1 and V is TRBV6-5; maybe TRBD1 (5 bases). V was clipped by 6 bases and J by 2 bases, with 16 bases between them. This CDR3 comprises 15 residues. CDR1 and CDR2 from the germline V gene are MNHEY and SVGAGI. CDR3 DNA: TGTGCCAGCAGGGATCGCGACAGAGTAAACACTGAAGCTTTCTTT. Residues: CASRDRDRVNTEAFF.